This T cell receptor beta chain was sequenced in a study of blood T cell repertoires in COVID-19. Study as a whole: The samples span acute and convalescent COVID-19 from the United States, Italy and Spain.

As originally analysed: Quantification of nucleated cells was approximated via reference gene primer amplification. TCRdb's copy holds only in-frame clones and misses some; the assay was immunoSEQ multiplex PCR. That table gives V, J and clone size, and the DNA gave D and trimming. The repertoire holds approximately 200,000 clones, about 81% seen once, with 3.2% in the top ten. The sequenced sample was PBMCs or T cells enriched from blood (not recorded which). The clonotype comes from a woman aged 25-40 years who had recovered from COVID-19.

CDR3 nucleotide sequence: TGTGCCAGTAGTCAGCAGGTCCAAGAGACCCAGTACTTC. Residues: CASSQQVQETQYF. The chain recombines TRBV19 with TRBJ2-5; D is unresolved. Looked up from germline, CDR1 is LNHDA and CDR2 is SQIVND (reference sequence). The V end was cut by 5 bases, the J end by 1 base, with 8 bases between. There are 13 residues in the CDR3.